The source of this T cell receptor beta chain is a study of blood T cell repertoires in COVID-19. Sequencing used immunoSEQ multiplex PCR; TCRdb keeps in-frame clones, though not all of them. The sample carries 90,000 or so clones, around 86% recorded once. Trimming at V came to 8 bases and at J to 2 bases, leaving 6 bases not matched to a gene. This CDR3 contains 13 residues. Germline V gene data show CDR1 as ENHRY and CDR2 as SYGVKD. The chain joins TRBV10-3 to TRBJ2-7, with 7 bases identical to TRBD2. The receptor was derived from a man between 60 and 70 years old with COVID-19, enrolled during active disease. The sequenced sample consisted of peripheral blood. The CDR3 sequence: CAIARDYAYEQYF. Written as DNA, the CDR3 is TGTGCCATCGCCCGGGACTACGCCTACGAGCAGTACTTC.